This T cell receptor (beta chain) was recorded in a study of tumor T cells in aggressive B-cell lymphoma. V shed 5 bases and J shed 1 base, with 11 bases lying between them. CDR1 is MNHEY, CDR2 SVGAGI, per germline. The length of the CDR3 is 14 residues. Profiling relied on immunoSEQ multiplex PCR, and the TCRdb table lists in-frame clones only, not all of them. The sample consists of around 3,300 clones, about 89% of them appearing once. Sequencing used tumor tissue. This receptor was obtained from an adult with diffuse large B cell lymphoma. The chain joins TRBV6-5 to TRBJ1-1; possible D gene TRBD1, 5 bases. The CDR3 bases are TGTGCCAGCAGTCATGGACACCCGAACACTGAAGCTTTCTTT. It translates to CASSHGHPNTEAFF.